This TCR beta chain was retrieved from a study of blood T cell repertoires in COVID-19. The CDR3 consists of 17 residues. Trimming removed 1 base from V and 0 bases from J; junction bases left unmatched: 9. The germline CDR1 and CDR2 sequences are SGHKS and YYEKEE (reference sequence). Profiling relied on immunoSEQ multiplex PCR, and the TCRdb table lists in-frame clones only, not all of them. The table records around 180,000 clones, approximately 80% of them present only once. Sequencing was done on a sample of peripheral blood. This rearrangement joins TRBV5-5 to TRBJ1-2; 7 bases are shared with TRBD1. The source of this sequence is an elderly woman with COVID-19, enrolled during active disease. CDR3 DNA sequence: TGTGCCAGCAGCTTGATGGCAGGGGGAATAGCTAACTATGGCTACACCTTC. The encoded protein is CASSLMAGGIANYGYTF.